The T cell receptor (beta chain) described here comes from a study of technical replicates of blood from several donors. Germline V CDR1 and CDR2: SGDLS, YYNGEE. This CDR3 is built from 14 residues. J was trimmed by 3 bases and V by 3 bases; bases with no gene match: 5. The repertoire was sequenced with immunoSEQ multiplex PCR; TCRdb's copy has only in-frame clones and lacks some. The data show fewer than 100,000 clones, around 97% seen once. V is TRBV9 and J is TRBJ1-1, with 7 bases identical to TRBD1. The sequenced sample consisted of T cells isolated from PBMCs. This TCR came from a human donor in good health. The CDR3 DNA reads TGTGCCAGCAGCGCCGTTACAGGGGACACTGAAGCTTTCTTT. Encoded protein: CASSAVTGDTEAFF.